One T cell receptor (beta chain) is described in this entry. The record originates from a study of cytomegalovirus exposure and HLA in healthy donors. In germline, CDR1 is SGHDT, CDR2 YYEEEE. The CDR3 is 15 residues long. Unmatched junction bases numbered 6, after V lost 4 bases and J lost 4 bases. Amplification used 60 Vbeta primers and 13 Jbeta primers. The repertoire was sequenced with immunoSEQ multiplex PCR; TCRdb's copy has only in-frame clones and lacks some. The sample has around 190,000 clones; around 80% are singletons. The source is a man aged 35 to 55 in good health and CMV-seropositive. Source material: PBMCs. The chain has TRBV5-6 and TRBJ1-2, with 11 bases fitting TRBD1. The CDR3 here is CASSPRTGGSYGYTF. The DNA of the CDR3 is TGTGCCAGCAGCCCCCGGACAGGGGGCAGCTATGGCTACACCTTC.